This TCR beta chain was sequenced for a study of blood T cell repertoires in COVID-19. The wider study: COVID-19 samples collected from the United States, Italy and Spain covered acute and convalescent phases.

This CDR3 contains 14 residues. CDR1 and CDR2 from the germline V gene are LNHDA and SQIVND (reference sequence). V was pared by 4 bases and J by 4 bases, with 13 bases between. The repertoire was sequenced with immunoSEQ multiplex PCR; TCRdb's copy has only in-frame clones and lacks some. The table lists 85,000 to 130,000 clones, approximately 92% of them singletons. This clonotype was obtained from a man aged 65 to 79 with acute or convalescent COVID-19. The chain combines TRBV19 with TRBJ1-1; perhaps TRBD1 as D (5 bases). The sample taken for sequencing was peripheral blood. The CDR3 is CASSKKTRATEAFF. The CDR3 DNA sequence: TGTGCCAGTAGTAAAAAAACCAGGGCCACTGAAGCTTTCTTT.